Shown below are 28 T cell receptor beta chains from a single sample sequenced in a study of T cells after yellow fever vaccination. TCRdb re-called the 5' RACE reads through MiXCR, storing one row per CDR3 protein. Among more than 300,000 distinct CDR3 sequences listed, around 6.8% were seen once. The sample in question was PBMCs, obtained more than 35 days after the first yellow fever vaccination. These receptors were taken from a man aged 18 to 29 who received the YFV17D yellow fever vaccine.

The chain has TRBV3-1 and TRBJ1-1, with D tentatively TRBD1 (5 bases). CDR1 LGHDT and CDR2 YNNKEL come from the germline V gene (reference sequence). The CDR3 is 12 amino acids. The V and J ends lost 4 bases and 7 bases respectively, with 10 bases between them. CDR3 DNA: TGTGCCAGCAGCCGTCGGGGGAGTGAAGCTTTCTTT. Encoded protein: CASSRRGSEAFF. Supplemented by reference TRBV3-1 and TRBJ1-1, the full variable domain reads DTAVSQTPKYLVTQMGNDKSIKCEQNLGHDTMYWYKQDSKKFLKIMFSYNNKELIINETVPNRFSPKSPDKAHLNLHINSLELGDSAVYFCASSRRGSEAFFGQGTRLTVV.

The chain has TRBV19 and TRBJ1-1, with D uncertain. The CDR3 runs 13 residues. The germline V gene encodes CDR1 LNHDA and CDR2 SQIVND (reference sequence). With 6 bases removed from V and 9 bases from J, the gap between germline ends came to 17 bases. The DNA of the CDR3 is TGTGCCAGTAGCAGCAGGTGGAGCAACCAAGCTTTCTTT. It yields the protein CASSSRWSNQAFF.

The CDR3, as DNA: TGCAGTGCCTTAAACCCCGGAGAGCTAAGCTACGAGCAGTACTTC. As protein: CSALNPGELSYEQYF. V gene TRBV20-1 combines with J gene TRBJ2-7; unclear D gene. The CDR3 sequence is 15 residues long. The germline CDR1 and CDR2 sequences are DFQATT and SNEGSKA (reference sequence). V shed 6 bases and J shed 3 bases, with 21 bases lying between them.

This clonotype was seen a handful of times. The V call is TRBV5-1, the J call TRBJ2-7; D perhaps matches TRBD2 (5 bases). CDR1 is SGHRS, CDR2 YFSETQ, per germline. This CDR3 is 14 amino acids long. V was shortened by 2 bases and J by 2 bases, with 11 bases between the two germline ends. This CDR3 reads CASSFEGRTYEQYF. The CDR3 region has the DNA TGCGCCAGCAGCTTCGAGGGCAGAACCTACGAGCAGTACTTC.

This clonotype was counted ten times or more. The V call is TRBV10-1, the J call TRBJ2-1; 7 nucleotides agree with TRBD1. The V and J ends lost 3 bases and 3 bases, in that order; junction bases with no gene match: 11. The CDR3 runs 17 residues. The germline CDR1 and CDR2 sequences are WNHNN and SYGVQD (reference sequence). The CDR3 spells CASSDQPRDRCYNEQFF. CDR3 in DNA: TGCGCCAGCAGTGACCAACCCCGGGACAGATGCTACAATGAGCAGTTCTTC.

This clonotype was recorded a few times. The chain carries TRBV2 and TRBJ2-3; D is undetermined. CDR1 SNHLY and CDR2 FYNNEI come from the germline V gene. The CDR3 sequence is 14 residues long. The V end lost 3 bases, the J end lost 6 bases, and 13 bases lay between the germline ends. The CDR3 nucleotides are TGTGCCAGCAGTGACCCGCAGGCTCCGGATACGCAGTATTTT. Its translation is CASSDPQAPDTQYF.

The genes are TRBV7-7 and TRBJ2-5; weak D call: TRBD2 (7 bases). This CDR3 is 15 amino acids long. V gave up 8 bases and J gave up 2 bases, with 18 bases separating them. Germline V gene data show CDR1 as SSHAT and CDR2 as FNYEAQ (reference sequence). The CDR3, as DNA: TGTGCCAGCGTAGGTGGGGGGGCCGGACAAGAGACCCAGTACTTC. Translated: CASVGGGAGQETQYF.

This clonotype was counted ten times or more. DNA of the CDR3: TGCAGTGCCAGGACGTCACAAGAGACCCAGTACTTC. This gives the protein CSARTSQETQYF. The rearrangement joins TRBV20-1 to TRBJ2-5; no definite D call. This CDR3 has 12 residues. Germline V gene lookup returns CDR1 DFQATT and CDR2 SNEGSKA (reference sequence). Deletions cut 6 bases from V and 2 bases from J, with 10 bases between.

This clonotype came up a few times. The CDR3 region is CSAYRSRTQETQYF. DNA for the CDR3: TGCAGTGCGTACAGGTCAAGGACCCAAGAGACCCAGTACTTC. V is TRBV20-1 and J is TRBJ2-5; the D gene is possibly TRBD1 (5 bases). Germline V CDR1 and CDR2: DFQATT, SNEGSKA (reference sequence). Trimming shortened V by 6 bases and J by 1 base, and 15 bases separated the two germline ends. The length of the CDR3 is 14 residues.

This chain links TRBV28 with TRBJ2-1; D is undetermined. V was clipped by 5 bases and J by 1 base, with 12 bases between them. The CDR3 is 15 amino acids. CDR1 is MDHEN and CDR2 is SYDVKM in the germline V gene. CDR3 amino acids: CASSLTGPSYNEQFF. In DNA form, the CDR3 reads TGTGCCAGCAGTCTGACGGGTCCGTCCTACAATGAGCAGTTCTTC.

This clonotype was picked up a small number of times. The chain joins TRBV2 to TRBJ2-2; D is unclear. With 0 bases removed from V and 4 bases from J, the gap between germline ends came to 18 bases. The germline V gene encodes CDR1 SNHLY and CDR2 FYNNEI. The CDR3 extends over 18 amino acids. The CDR3 sequence: CASSEALLIVRGTGELFF. In nucleotides, the CDR3 is TGTGCCAGCAGTGAAGCGCTTTTGATAGTAAGAGGCACCGGGGAGCTGTTTTTT.

This chain links TRBV29-1 with TRBJ2-3; 9 bases are a match to TRBD1. This CDR3 is built from 13 residues. Germline V gives CDR1 SQVTM, CDR2 ANQGSEA. The V segment lost 3 bases and the J segment 3 bases; nucleotides outside the gene matches: 1. DNA for the CDR3: TGCAGCGTTGAGGGGACAGGGACAGATACGCAGTATTTT. Its protein product is CSVEGTGTDTQYF.

V and J are TRBV7-9 and TRBJ2-7; D might be TRBD1 (6 bases). There are 14 residues in the CDR3. Deletions cut 3 bases from V and 2 bases from J, with 11 bases between. Germline V lookup: CDR1 SEHNR, CDR2 FQNEAQ (reference sequence). This CDR3 reads CASSFSTGTYEQYF. DNA of the CDR3: TGTGCCAGCAGCTTCTCTACAGGGACCTACGAGCAGTACTTC.

This clonotype occurred a few times. The V gene is TRBV4-1, the J gene TRBJ2-2, with D possibly called TRBD1 or TRBD2 (6 bases each). The CDR3 spans 16 residues. The V gene's germline CDR1 is MGHRA and CDR2 YSYEKL. V lost 0 bases and J lost 6, with 14 bases in between. For the CDR3, the DNA is TGCGCCAGCAGCCAAGATCGGAGGGGGAAGGCCGGGGAGCTGTTTTTT. Amino acids: CASSQDRRGKAGELFF.

This clonotype was detected ten times or more. The chain has TRBV14 and TRBJ2-1; no definite D call. Germline V CDR1 and CDR2: SGHDN, FVKESK. This CDR3 has 14 amino acids. Trimming left V 4 bases short and J 3 bases short, with 10 bases between. The CDR3 region has the DNA TGTGCCAGCAGCCGGAGCGCTGACTACAATGAGCAGTTCTTC. Residues: CASSRSADYNEQFF. Combining the CDR3 with reference TRBV14 and TRBJ2-1 gives the whole variable domain EAGVTQFPSHSVIEKGQTVTLRCDPISGHDNLYWYRRVMGKEIKFLLHFVKESKQDESGMPNNRFLAERTGGTYSTLKVQPAELEDSGVYFCASSRSADYNEQFFGPGTRLTVL.

Many counts were recorded for this clonotype. V is TRBV12-3 or TRBV12-4 and J is TRBJ2-3, with 8 positions matching TRBD2. The CDR3 contains 15 residues. Germline trimming cut 3 bases from V and 2 bases from J; bases unmatched to any gene: 4. CDR3 in amino acids: CASSLSGGDTDTQYF. The CDR3 DNA reads as TGTGCCAGCAGTTTGAGCGGGGGCGACACAGATACGCAGTATTTT.

Note on this clonotype: Compared with germline, one end of the junction differs, possibly owing to a read error. The chain uses TRBV7-9 and TRBJ1-3; possible D gene TRBD1, 5 bases. There are 16 residues in the CDR3. The germline V gene encodes CDR1 SEHNR and CDR2 FQNEAQ (reference sequence). CDR3 DNA sequence: TGTGCCAGCAGCCTCAGGACAAGCCACTCTGGAACCACCATATATTTT. Translated, it gives CASSLRTSHSGTTIYF.

At least ten counts were recorded for this clonotype. V gene TRBV9 combines with J gene TRBJ2-7; 8 positions agree with TRBD1. V shed 4 bases, J shed 2 bases, and the junction held 8 bases outside the gene matches. This CDR3 contains 15 residues. Germline CDR1 SGDLS, CDR2 YYNGEE. The CDR3 region is CASSPRDRLTYEQYF. CDR3 sequence (DNA): TGTGCCAGCAGCCCCCGGGACAGGCTAACCTACGAGCAGTACTTC.

This sequence joins TRBV6-5 and TRBJ2-7, with unresolved D. Looked up from germline, CDR1 is MNHEY and CDR2 is SVGAGI. V was clipped by 2 bases and J by 0 bases, with 8 bases between them. The CDR3 length is 14 residues. The CDR3 DNA follows: TGTGCCAGCAGTTACCGACAATTCTCCTACGAGCAGTACGTC. This sequence encodes CASSYRQFSYEQYV.

This clonotype was picked up a small number of times. V and J are TRBV2 and TRBJ2-1, with 11 nucleotides matching TRBD1. The CDR3 has 15 amino acids. Germline trimming cut 6 bases from V and 5 bases from J; bases unmatched to any gene: 6. Looked up from germline, CDR1 is SNHLY and CDR2 is FYNNEI. The CDR3 sequence: CASRPRDRGNNEQFF. DNA of the CDR3: TGTGCCAGCAGACCCCGGGACAGGGGGAACAATGAGCAGTTCTTC. The complete variable domain, with remaining parts taken from reference TRBV2 and TRBJ2-1, reads EPEVTQTPSHQVTQMGQEVILRCVPISNHLYFYWYRQILGQKVEFLVSFYNNEISEKSEIFDDQFSVERPDGSNFTLKIRSTKLEDSAMYFCASRPRDRGNNEQFFGPGTRLTVL.

The V and J genes are TRBV11-2 and TRBJ1-4; D uncertain. The CDR3 has 15 residues. The germline V gene has CDR1 SGHAT and CDR2 FQNNGV. V gave up 1 base and J gave up 7 bases, with 13 bases separating them. CDR3 coding DNA: TGTGCCAGCAGCTTAGTCAAGGGCAGGTCTGAAAAACTGTTTTTT. Its protein product is CASSLVKGRSEKLFF.

Only a few counts were recorded for this clonotype. V gene TRBV6-5 combines with J gene TRBJ1-2; D remains unclear. From germline, CDR1 is MNHEY and CDR2 SVGAGI. V lost 7 bases to trimming and J lost 4 bases, with 7 bases between them. This CDR3 region has 11 residues. The CDR3 loop is CASTTGYGYTF. CDR3 nucleotides: TGTGCCAGCACGACGGGCTATGGCTACACCTTC.

This clonotype was observed a handful of times. The chain uses TRBV18 and TRBJ1-3; the D gene is possibly TRBD1 (5 bases). Germline V CDR1 and CDR2: KGHSH, LQKENI. The CDR3 length is 17 residues. The V end was cut by 4 bases, the J end by 0 bases, with 16 bases between. This CDR3 is CASSRNEQVFSGNTIYF. In nucleotides, the CDR3 is TGTGCCAGCTCACGGAATGAACAGGTCTTCTCTGGAAACACCATATATTTT.

This clonotype has more than one count but fewer than ten. The chain employs TRBV20-1 and TRBJ2-5; D is ambiguous. Germline V lookup: CDR1 DFQATT, CDR2 SNEGSKA (reference sequence). The CDR3 spans 11 residues. Trimming cost V 0 bases and J 7 bases, with 6 bases left between them. CDR3 in amino acids: CSARDVGTQYF. CDR3 sequence (DNA): TGCAGTGCTAGAGATGTCGGGACCCAGTACTTC.

This chain uses TRBV6-5 with TRBJ1-2; D unresolved. CDR3 length equals 15 residues. Germline V gives CDR1 MNHEY, CDR2 SVGAGI. V was clipped by 4 bases and J by 0 bases, with 12 bases between them. CDR3 protein: CASSSQAISNYGYTF. The DNA of the CDR3 is TGTGCCAGCAGTTCGCAGGCTATTTCTAACTATGGCTACACCTTC.

As concerns this clonotype: Mismatch with germline at one junction end may stem from a read error. The V gene is TRBV24-1, the J gene TRBJ1-5; perhaps TRBD1 as D (6 bases). Germline V lookup: CDR1 KGHDR, CDR2 SFDVKD. The CDR3 is made up of 14 amino acids. CDR3 residues: CATIDAGQGVAQHF. CDR3 nucleotides: TGTGCCACCATTGATGCGGGACAAGGGGTAGCCCAGCATTTT.

This clonotype occurred a few times. This sequence joins TRBV11-2 and TRBJ2-2; D is unclear. The V gene lost 1 base and the J gene lost 6 bases, with 6 bases spanning the gap. Germline assignment: CDR1 SGHAT and CDR2 FQNNGV. This CDR3 is built from 13 residues. CDR3 sequence: CASSLVAAGELFF. CDR3 bases: TGTGCCAGCAGCTTAGTAGCCGCCGGGGAGCTGTTTTTT.

In this sample, this clonotype turned up a few times. The chain has TRBV4-1 and TRBJ1-1, with D hard to call. Trimming pared 5 bases from V and 0 bases from J, leaving 7 bases between. The CDR3 has 13 amino acids. Germline lookup yields CDR1 MGHRA and CDR2 YSYEKL. CDR3 residues: CASSREVNTEAFF. CDR3 nucleotides: TGCGCCAGCAGCAGGGAAGTGAACACTGAAGCTTTCTTT.